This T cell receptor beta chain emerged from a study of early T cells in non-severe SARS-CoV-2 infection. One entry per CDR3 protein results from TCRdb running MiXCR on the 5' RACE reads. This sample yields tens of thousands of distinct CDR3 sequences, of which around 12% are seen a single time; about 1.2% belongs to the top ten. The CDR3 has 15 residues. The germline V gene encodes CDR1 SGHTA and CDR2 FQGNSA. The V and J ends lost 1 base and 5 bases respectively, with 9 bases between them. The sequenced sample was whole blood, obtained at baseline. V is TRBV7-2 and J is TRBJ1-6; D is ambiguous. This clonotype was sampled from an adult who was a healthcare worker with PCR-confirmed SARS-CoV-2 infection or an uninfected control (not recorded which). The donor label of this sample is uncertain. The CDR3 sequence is CASSLVLTDNSPLHF. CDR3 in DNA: TGTGCCAGCAGCTTAGTATTGACTGATAATTCACCCCTCCACTTT.